This is a list of T cell receptor beta chains from one sample in a study of shared T cell receptors in the human thymus. The repertoire was sequenced with immunoSEQ multiplex PCR; TCRdb's copy has only in-frame clones and lacks some. The profile shows 540,000 or so clones, 70% to 80% of them singletons. These sequences were also reported in another study, on human thymus T cells.

The sample consisted of thymocytes. All receptors come from a boy in the first two years of life with a congenital heart defect. CDR3s include the opening cysteine and the closing phenylalanine or tryptophan. The D gene is left open where the match is weak. Clone sizes are given selectively: once, few, many, or a class where the clone is expanded.

j_gene | abundance | v_gene | d_gene | CDR3aa | CDR3nt
TRBJ2-1 | few | TRBV19 | . | CASSWYTGASSYNEQFF | TGTGCCAGTAGTTGGTATACCGGAGCAAGCTCCTACAATGAGCAGTTCTTC
TRBJ2-5 | . | TRBV10-2 | . | CASSWTDPGVYEQYF | TGCGCCAGCAGTTGGACTGATCCGGGGGTGTATGAGCAGTACTTC
TRBJ2-5 | few | TRBV25-1 | TRBD2 | CASSVTSGERKETQYF | TGTGCCAGCAGTGTGACTAGCGGGGAGAGAAAAGAGACCCAGTACTTC
TRBJ1-2 | . | TRBV30 | TRBD1 | CAWSPGTGWNYGYTF | TGTGCCTGGAGTCCAGGGACAGGGTGGAACTATGGCTACACCTTC
TRBJ2-7 | . | TRBV28 | TRBD2 | CASTLAGEKGGEQYF | TGTGCCAGCACTCTAGCGGGAGAGAAAGGGGGCGAGCAGTACTTC
TRBJ2-7 | . | TRBV4-1 | TRBD2 | CASSPGLAVSSYEQYF | TGCGCCAGCAGCCCCGGACTAGCGGTGAGCTCCTACGAGCAGTACTTC
TRBJ2-7 | . | TRBV9 | TRBD1 | CASSAGTGGPKSYEQYF | TGTGCCAGCAGCGCCGGGACAGGGGGCCCGAAATCCTACGAGCAGTACTTC
TRBJ1-2 | . | TRBV27 | . | CASSFPRGGRGYTF | TGTGCCAGCAGTTTCCCTCGGGGGGGCCGGGGCTACACCTTC
TRBJ2-7 | . | TRBV6-1 | TRBD2 | CASRGRGGYEQYF | TGTGCCAGCAGGGGGAGGGGAGGGTACGAGCAGTACTTC
TRBJ2-1 | . | TRBV4-3 | TRBD1 | CASSQDETGSFYNEQFF | TGCGCCAGCAGCCAAGACGAGACAGGGTCTTTCTACAATGAGCAGTTCTTC
TRBJ2-7 | . | TRBV19 | . | CASSIRGEQYF | TGTGCCAGTAGTATAAGAGGCGAGCAGTACTTC
TRBJ1-4 | . | TRBV7-8 | TRBD1 | CASSLGQGSNEKLFF | TGTGCCAGCAGCTTGGGACAGGGGTCTAATGAAAAACTGTTTTTT
TRBJ2-2 | . | TRBV12-5 | TRBD2 | CASGLRTSGTTGELFF | TGTGCTAGTGGTCTCCGGACTAGCGGGACCACCGGGGAGCTGTTTTTT
TRBJ2-7 | . | TRBV27 | TRBD1 | CASSFRFPGQKYEQYF | TGTGCCAGCAGTTTTCGTTTCCCGGGACAGAAATACGAGCAGTACTTC
TRBJ2-2 | . | TRBV7-2 | . | CASTIAIAPRRAGELFF | TGTGCCAGCACCATAGCGATAGCGCCCCGAAGGGCCGGGGAGCTGTTTTTT
TRBJ2-3 | . | TRBV30 | . | CAWSAVPSTDTQYF | TGTGCCTGGAGTGCTGTTCCTAGCACAGATACGCAGTATTTT
TRBJ2-7 | . | TRBV27 | TRBD2 | CASSFPPKAGAAHEQYF | TGTGCCAGCAGTTTCCCCCCCAAGGCGGGAGCTGCTCACGAGCAGTACTTC
TRBJ2-7 | . | TRBV5-6 | . | CASSLFYYSGPCEQYF | TGTGCCAGCAGCTTGTTCTATTACAGCGGGCCTTGCGAGCAGTACTTC
TRBJ1-1 | once | TRBV4-3 | . | CASSQDWGGGVNTEAFF | TGCGCCAGCAGCCAAGATTGGGGGGGAGGCGTGAACACTGAAGCTTTCTTT
TRBJ2-3 | . | TRBV9 | . | CASSAASPTPDTQYF | TGTGCCAGCAGCGCCGCGTCACCCACGCCAGATACGCAGTATTTT
TRBJ2-7 | . | TRBV7-3 | TRBD1 | CASSQGAGGEQYF | TGTGCCAGCAGCCAAGGGGCAGGGGGCGAGCAGTACTTC
TRBJ1-5 | once | TRBV9 | . | CASSEEQGKQPQHF | TGTGCCAGCAGCGAGGAACAGGGAAAGCAGCCCCAGCATTTT
TRBJ2-2 | . | TRBV14 | TRBD1 | CASSTRQGAENTGELFF | TGTGCCAGCAGCACCCGACAGGGGGCAGAGAACACCGGGGAGCTGTTTTTT
TRBJ1-1 | . | TRBV18 | . | CASSPSGQGAFF | TGTGCCAGCTCACCGTCAGGGCAGGGGGCTTTCTTT
TRBJ2-2 | . | TRBV5-1 | TRBD1 | CASSLVGRGRPGELFF | TGCGCCAGCAGCTTGGTCGGCAGGGGGCGACCCGGGGAGCTGTTTTTT
TRBJ2-1 | . | TRBV27 | . | CASSPGVPRGGFYNEQFF | TGTGCCAGCAGTCCCGGGGTCCCCAGGGGAGGGTTCTACAATGAGCAGTTCTTC
TRBJ1-2 | . | TRBV5-6 | . | CASSPGGGERGYTF | TGTGCCAGCAGCCCGGGGGGGGGTGAGAGAGGCTACACCTTC
TRBJ2-7 | once | TRBV6-1 | TRBD1 | CASSEPGQDLYEQYF | TGTGCCAGCAGTGAACCAGGACAGGACCTCTACGAGCAGTACTTC
TRBJ2-1 | . | TRBV29-1 | TRBD1 | CSVATGGLSYNEQFF | TGCAGCGTTGCTACAGGGGGCCTATCCTACAATGAGCAGTTCTTC
TRBJ2-1 | . | TRBV5-8 | . | CASSRYRAGSSYNEQFF | TGTGCCAGCAGCCGGTACCGGGCGGGGAGCTCCTACAATGAGCAGTTCTTC
TRBJ2-7 | . | TRBV20-1 | . | CSPEGHYEQYF | TGCAGCCCAGAGGGCCACTACGAGCAGTACTTC
TRBJ2-3 | . | TRBV5-1 | TRBD2 | CASSLGRREDTDTQYF | TGCGCCAGCAGCTTGGGGAGGCGGGAGGACACAGATACGCAGTATTTT
TRBJ1-5 | . | TRBV2 | TRBD1 | CASRGQGGNQPQHF | TGTGCCAGCAGGGGACAGGGGGGCAATCAGCCCCAGCATTTT
TRBJ2-1 | . | TRBV5-6 | TRBD1 | CASSLPIGGFSYNEQFF | TGTGCCAGCAGCTTGCCGATAGGGGGCTTCTCCTACAATGAGCAGTTCTTC
TRBJ2-5 | few | TRBV25-1 | TRBD2 | CASSELAGHQETQYF | TGTGCCAGCAGTGAGTTAGCGGGCCACCAAGAGACCCAGTACTTC
TRBJ1-3 | few | TRBV6-1 | . | CASSPLSGNTIYF | TGTGCCAGCAGTCCCTTGAGCGGAAACACCATATATTTT
TRBJ2-6 | . | TRBV27 | . | CASSLSEIQGSSGANVLTF | TGTGCCAGCAGTTTATCGGAAATCCAGGGAAGCTCTGGGGCCAACGTCCTGACTTTC
TRBJ2-3 | . | TRBV7-2 | TRBD2 | CASSLDTSGRGTDTQYF | TGTGCCAGCAGCTTAGATACTAGCGGGAGAGGTACAGATACGCAGTATTTT
TRBJ2-5 | . | TRBV28 | TRBD2 | CASSSLAGVRETQYF | TGTGCCAGCAGTTCCTTAGCGGGAGTAAGGGAGACCCAGTACTTC
TRBJ2-5 | . | TRBV7-6 | TRBD2 | CASSRGGLAGGETQYF | TGTGCCAGCAGCCGGGGGGGACTAGCGGGAGGAGAGACCCAGTACTTC
TRBJ2-3 | . | TRBV11-1 | TRBD2 | CASSIRTSGSTDTQYF | TGTGCCAGCAGCATTCGGACTAGCGGTTCCACAGATACGCAGTATTTT
TRBJ2-5 | . | TRBV5-1 | . | CASSLGQVQETQYF | TGCGCCAGCAGCTTGGGACAGGTACAAGAGACCCAGTACTTC
TRBJ1-3 | few | TRBV12-5 | . | CASGLVEDESGNTIYF | TGTGCTAGTGGTTTGGTCGAAGATGAGTCTGGAAACACCATATATTTT
TRBJ1-4 | . | TRBV10-2 | TRBD1 | CASSPDRENEKLFF | TGCGCCAGCAGTCCGGACAGGGAGAATGAAAAACTGTTTTTT
TRBJ1-2 | once | TRBV4-2 | TRBD1 | CASSQRTGHLSSYGYTF | TGTGCCAGCAGCCAACGGACAGGCCACCTTTCTAGCTATGGCTACACCTTC
TRBJ2-3 | . | TRBV25-1 | . | CASSELQGSTDTQYF | TGTGCCAGCAGTGAACTGCAGGGGTCAACTGATACGCAGTATTTT
TRBJ1-2 | . | TRBV28 | . | CASSSGEGYTF | TGTGCCAGCAGTTCCGGGGAGGGCTACACCTTC
TRBJ2-1 | . | TRBV6-1 | TRBD2 | CASETSGGYNEQFF | TGTGCCAGCGAGACTAGCGGGGGCTACAATGAGCAGTTCTTC
TRBJ1-5 | . | TRBV4-3 | . | CASSQDVGRGSNQPQHF | TGCGCCAGCAGCCAAGATGTTGGCAGGGGAAGCAATCAGCCCCAGCATTTT
TRBJ2-1 | . | TRBV27 | . | CASSTPSFYSSYNEQFF | TGTGCCAGCAGTACCCCGTCCTTCTACAGCTCCTACAATGAGCAGTTCTTC
TRBJ1-1 | . | TRBV18 | . | CASSSFTEAFF | TGTGCCAGCTCATCCTTTACTGAAGCTTTCTTT
TRBJ2-7 | few | TRBV6-1 | TRBD2 | CASSEGRGRASYEQYF | TGTGCCAGCAGTGAAGGTCGCGGGAGGGCTTCCTACGAGCAGTACTTC
TRBJ2-7 | . | TRBV30 | TRBD2 | CAWSVILRGGPPGEQYF | TGTGCCTGGAGTGTTATTCTTAGGGGAGGGCCCCCCGGGGAGCAGTACTTC
TRBJ2-7 | once | TRBV6-1 | TRBD1 | CATGSGTEYEQYF | TGTGCCACCGGCTCCGGGACAGAGTACGAGCAGTACTTC